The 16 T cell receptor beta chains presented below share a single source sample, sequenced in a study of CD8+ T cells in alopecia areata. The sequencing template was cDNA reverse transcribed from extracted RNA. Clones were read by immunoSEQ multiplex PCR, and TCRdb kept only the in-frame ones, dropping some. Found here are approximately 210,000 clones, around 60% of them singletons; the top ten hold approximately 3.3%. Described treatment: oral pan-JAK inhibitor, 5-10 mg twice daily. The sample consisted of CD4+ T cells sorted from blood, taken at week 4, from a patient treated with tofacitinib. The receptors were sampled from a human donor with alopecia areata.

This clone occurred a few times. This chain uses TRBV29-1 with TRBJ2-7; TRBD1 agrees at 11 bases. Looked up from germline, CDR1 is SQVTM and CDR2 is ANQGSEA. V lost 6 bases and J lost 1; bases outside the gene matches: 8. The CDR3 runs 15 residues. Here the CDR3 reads CSVSKRDRGSYEQYF. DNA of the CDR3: TGCAGCGTATCGAAACGGGACAGGGGGTCCTACGAGCAGTACTTC.

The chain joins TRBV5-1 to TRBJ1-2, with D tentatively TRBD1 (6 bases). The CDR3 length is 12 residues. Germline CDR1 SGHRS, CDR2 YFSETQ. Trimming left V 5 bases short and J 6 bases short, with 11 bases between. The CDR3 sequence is CASRSGANGYTF. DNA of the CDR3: TGCGCCAGCAGATCGGGGGCGAATGGCTACACCTTC.

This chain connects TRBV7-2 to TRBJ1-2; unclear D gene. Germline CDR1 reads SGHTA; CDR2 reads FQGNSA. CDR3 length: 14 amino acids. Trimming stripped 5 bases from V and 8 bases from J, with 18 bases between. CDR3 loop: CASSKHRVGEGYTF. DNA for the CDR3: TGTGCCAGCAGCAAACACCGGGTCGGGGAGGGCTACACCTTC.

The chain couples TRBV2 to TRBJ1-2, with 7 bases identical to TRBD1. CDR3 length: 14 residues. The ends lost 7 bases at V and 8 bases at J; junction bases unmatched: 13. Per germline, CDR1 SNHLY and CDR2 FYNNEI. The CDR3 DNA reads TGTGCCAGCACCCCTACGACAGGGTATGGCGGCTACACCTTC. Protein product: CASTPTTGYGGYTF.

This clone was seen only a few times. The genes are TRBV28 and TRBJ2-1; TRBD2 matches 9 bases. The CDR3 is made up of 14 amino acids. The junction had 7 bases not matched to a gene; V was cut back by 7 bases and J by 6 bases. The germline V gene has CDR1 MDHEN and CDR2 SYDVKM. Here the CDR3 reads CASNPSGAVNEQFF. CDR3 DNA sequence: TGTGCCAGCAACCCTAGCGGGGCGGTCAATGAGCAGTTCTTC.

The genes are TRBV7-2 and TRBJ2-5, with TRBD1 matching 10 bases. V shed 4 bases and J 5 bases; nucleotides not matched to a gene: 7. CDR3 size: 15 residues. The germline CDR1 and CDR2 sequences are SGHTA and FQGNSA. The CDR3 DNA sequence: TGTGCCAGCAGCTCTGGACAGGGGGTTCAGGAGACCCAGTACTTC. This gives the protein CASSSGQGVQETQYF.

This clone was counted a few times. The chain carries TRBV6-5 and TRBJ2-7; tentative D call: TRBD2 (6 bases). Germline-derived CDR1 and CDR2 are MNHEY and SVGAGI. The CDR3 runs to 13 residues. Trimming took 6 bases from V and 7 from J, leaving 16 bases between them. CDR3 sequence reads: CASSLAPGREQYF. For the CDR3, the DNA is TGTGCCAGCAGCCTCGCGCCAGGGAGGGAGCAGTACTTC.

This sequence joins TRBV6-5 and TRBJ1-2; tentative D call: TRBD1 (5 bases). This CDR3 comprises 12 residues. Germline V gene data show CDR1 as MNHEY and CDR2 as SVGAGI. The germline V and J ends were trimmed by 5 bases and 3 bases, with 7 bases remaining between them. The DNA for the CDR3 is TGTGCCAGCAGTCAGGGTGACTATGGCTACACCTTC. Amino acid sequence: CASSQGDYGYTF.

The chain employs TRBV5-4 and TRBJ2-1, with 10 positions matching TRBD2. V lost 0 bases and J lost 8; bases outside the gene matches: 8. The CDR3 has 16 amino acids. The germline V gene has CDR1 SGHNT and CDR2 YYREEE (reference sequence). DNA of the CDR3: TGTGCCAGCAGCTTGGTTGCTAGCGGGGGTGGTTATGAGCAGTTCTTC. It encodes CASSLVASGGGYEQFF.

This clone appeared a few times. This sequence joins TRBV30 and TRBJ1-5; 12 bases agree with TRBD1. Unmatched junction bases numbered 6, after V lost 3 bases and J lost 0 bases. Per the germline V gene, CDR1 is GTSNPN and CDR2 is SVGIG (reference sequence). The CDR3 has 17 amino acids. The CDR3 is CAWSRDRGPYSNQPQHF. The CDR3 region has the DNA TGTGCCTGGAGCCGGGACAGGGGGCCCTATAGCAATCAGCCCCAGCATTTT.

DNA of the CDR3: TGCAGCGTTCGCCGGGACAGCTATGGCTACACCTTC. Protein: CSVRRDSYGYTF. The V gene is TRBV29-1, the J gene TRBJ1-2; TRBD1 matches 7 bases. The CDR3 loop spans 12 amino acids. Trimming at V came to 5 bases and at J to 4 bases, leaving 4 bases not matched to a gene. Germline V gene sequence: CDR1 SQVTM, CDR2 ANQGSEA.

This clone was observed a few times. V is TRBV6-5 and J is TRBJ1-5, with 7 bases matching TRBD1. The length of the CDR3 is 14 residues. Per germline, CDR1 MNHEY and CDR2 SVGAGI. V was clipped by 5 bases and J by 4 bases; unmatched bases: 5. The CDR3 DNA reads TGTGCCAGCAGTGCCGACAGGGCGAATCAGCCCCAGCATTTT. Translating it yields CASSADRANQPQHF.

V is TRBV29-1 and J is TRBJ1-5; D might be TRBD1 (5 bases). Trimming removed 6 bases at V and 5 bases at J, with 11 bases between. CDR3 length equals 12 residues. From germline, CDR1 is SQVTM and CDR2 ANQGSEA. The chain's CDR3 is CSVQGVDQPQHF. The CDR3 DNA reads TGCAGCGTCCAGGGTGTGGATCAGCCCCAGCATTTT.

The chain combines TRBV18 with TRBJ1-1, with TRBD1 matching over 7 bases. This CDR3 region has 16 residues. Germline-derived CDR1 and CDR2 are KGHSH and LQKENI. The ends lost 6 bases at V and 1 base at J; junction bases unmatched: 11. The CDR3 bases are TGTGCCAGCTCCCCCACCGTTTCAGGGGGGAACACTGAAGCTTTCTTT. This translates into CASSPTVSGGNTEAFF.

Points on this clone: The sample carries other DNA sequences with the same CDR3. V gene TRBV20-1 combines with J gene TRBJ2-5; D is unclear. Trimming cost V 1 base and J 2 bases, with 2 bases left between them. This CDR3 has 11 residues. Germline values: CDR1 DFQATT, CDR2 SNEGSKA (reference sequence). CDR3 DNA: TGCAGTGCTAGAGGACAAGAGACCCAGTACTTC. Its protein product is CSARGQETQYF.

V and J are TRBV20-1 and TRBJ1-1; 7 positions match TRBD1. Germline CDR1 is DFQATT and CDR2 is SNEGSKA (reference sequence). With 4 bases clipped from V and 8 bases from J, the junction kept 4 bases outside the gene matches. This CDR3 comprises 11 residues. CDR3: CSAILGQEAFF. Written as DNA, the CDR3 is TGCAGTGCTATCTTGGGACAGGAAGCTTTCTTT.